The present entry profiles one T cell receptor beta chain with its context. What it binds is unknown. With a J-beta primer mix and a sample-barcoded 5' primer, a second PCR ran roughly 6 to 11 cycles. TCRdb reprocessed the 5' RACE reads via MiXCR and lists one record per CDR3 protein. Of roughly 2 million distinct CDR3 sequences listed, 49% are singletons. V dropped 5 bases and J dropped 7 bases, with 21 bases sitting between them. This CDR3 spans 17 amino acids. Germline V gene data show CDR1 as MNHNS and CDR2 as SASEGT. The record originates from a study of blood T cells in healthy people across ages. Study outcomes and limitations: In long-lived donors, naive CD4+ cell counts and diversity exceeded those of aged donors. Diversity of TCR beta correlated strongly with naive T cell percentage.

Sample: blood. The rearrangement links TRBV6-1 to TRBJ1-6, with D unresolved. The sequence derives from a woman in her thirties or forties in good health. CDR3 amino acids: CASSTNGAGMLNSPLHF. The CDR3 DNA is TGTGCCAGCAGTACAAATGGAGCGGGGATGTTGAATTCACCCCTCCACTTT.